These 21 T cell receptor beta chains share one sample of origin, sequenced in a study of T-cell reconstitution after alpha-beta-depleted transplantation in children. Unique molecular identifiers were used in preparing the TCRbeta library. Using its own MiXCR run on the PCR reads, TCRdb lists one record per CDR3 protein. The sample holds fewer than 700,000 distinct CDR3 sequences, under 30% seen once. This specimen consisted of PBMCs, mostly from graft donor cells, obtained 360 days after TCRalphabeta/CD19-depleted stem cell transplant. The receptors originated from a boy younger than two who had a stem cell transplant for acute myeloid leukemia, so the T cells may come from the graft donor.

The gene calls are TRBV5-1 and TRBJ2-1; 7 bases align to TRBD2. This CDR3 has 17 amino acids. Germline V gene lookup returns CDR1 SGHRS and CDR2 YFSETQ. V shed 0 bases and J 8 bases; nucleotides not matched to a gene: 14. The CDR3: CASSLGGTGTNQDEQFF. The CDR3 DNA follows: TGCGCCAGCAGCTTGGGTGGTACCGGGACTAACCAGGATGAGCAGTTCTTC.

This chain joins TRBV5-6 and TRBJ2-5; tentatively, D is TRBD2 (6 bases). Deletions cut 2 bases from V and 5 bases from J, with 22 bases between. The CDR3 consists of 17 residues. Germline V gives CDR1 SGHDT, CDR2 YYEEEE. CDR3 sequence: CASSLPEGGRLGETQYF. The CDR3 region has the DNA TGTGCCAGCAGCTTACCCGAAGGAGGGAGGCTGGGCGAGACCCAGTACTTC.

The genes are TRBV5-1 and TRBJ2-5; D is perhaps TRBD2 (6 bases). The CDR3 contains 18 residues. Deletions cut 4 bases from V and 10 bases from J, with 32 bases between. Germline values: CDR1 SGHRS, CDR2 YFSETQ. The CDR3 coding sequence is TGCGCCAGCAGCCTAAACCCCCGGGACTCCCGGGGCCAAGTGATCCAGTACTTC. Translating it yields CASSLNPRDSRGQVIQYF.

This clonotype was seen more than once but under ten times. The J gene is TRBJ2-3, the V gene TRBV7-6; TRBD1 matches at 7 bases. This CDR3 is 14 amino acids long. With 7 bases clipped from V and 2 bases from J, the junction kept 6 bases outside the gene matches. Germline-derived CDR1 and CDR2 are SGHVS and FNYEAQ. Written as DNA, the CDR3 is TGTGCCAGCAAGGCAGGGGGTTACACAGATACGCAGTATTTT. Residues: CASKAGGYTDTQYF. The complete variable domain, with remaining parts taken from reference TRBV7-6 and TRBJ2-3, reads GAGVSQSPRYKVTKRGQDVALRCDPISGHVSLYWYRQALGQGPEFLTYFNYEAQQDKSGLPNDRFSAERPEGSISTLTIQRTEQRDSAMYRCASKAGGYTDTQYFGPGTRLTVL.

With regard to this clonotype: Compared with germline, one end of the junction differs, possibly owing to a read error. V usage is TRBV6-1 and J usage is TRBJ2-6, with D perhaps given as TRBD1 or TRBD2 (6 bases each). This CDR3 has 17 residues. CDR1 MNHNS and CDR2 SASEGT come from the germline V gene. The CDR3 coding sequence is TGTGCCAGCAGTAAATACAGGGAGGCCTCTGGGGCCAACGTCCTGACTTTT. Translated: CASSKYREASGANVLTF.

Concerning this clonotype: In this CDR3 the conserved last residue, phenylalanine or tryptophan, is missing, so a read error is likely. The chain is built from TRBV29-1 and TRBJ2-1, with a tentative D call TRBD2 (6 bases). The CDR3 has 15 residues. The V gene lost 0 bases and the J gene lost 5 bases, with 14 bases spanning the gap. Germline values: CDR1 SQVTM, CDR2 ANQGSEA. CDR3 region: CSVEDLDGTHNEQFY. CDR3 bases: TGCAGCGTTGAAGATCTTGACGGGACTCACAATGAGCAGTTCTAC.

This clonotype was counted a few times. J is TRBJ2-2 and V is TRBV7-2; 7 bases line up with TRBD1. Germline loops: CDR1 SGHTA, CDR2 FQGNSA. With V trimmed by 10 bases and J by 0 bases, 8 bases remained unmatched. This CDR3 spans 15 amino acids. The CDR3: CANPPGGANTGELFF. The CDR3 nucleotides read TGTGCCAACCCCCCAGGGGGAGCGAACACCGGGGAGCTGTTTTTT.

The genes are TRBV7-3 and TRBJ2-2; 7 bases match TRBD2. Germline CDR1 is SGHTA and CDR2 is FQGTGA. Trimming cost V 5 bases and J 1 base; bases outside gene matches: 4. This CDR3 spans 15 amino acids. CDR3 sequence reads: CASSLQRGNTGELFF. The CDR3 DNA is TGTGCCAGCAGCCTTCAGCGGGGGAACACCGGGGAGCTGTTTTTT.

Many counts were recorded for this clonotype. At one end the junction does not follow the germline gene, possibly because of a read error. This sequence joins TRBV28 and TRBJ2-1, with D tentatively TRBD2 (7 bases). This CDR3 is 16 amino acids long. The germline gives CDR1 MDHEN, CDR2 SYDVKM. In DNA form, the CDR3 reads TGTGCCAGCAGTTTTGCCCCCATTACTAGCGAGCCTTACAGGGTCTTC. Translating it yields CASSFAPITSEPYRVF. Together with reference TRBV28 and TRBJ2-1, the CDR3 gives the full variable domain: DVKVTQSSRYLVKRTGEKVFLECVQDMDHENMFWYRQDPGLGLRLIYFSYDVKMKEKGDIPEGYSVSREKKERFSLILESASTNQTSMYLCASSFAPITSEPYRVFGPGTRLTVL.

V gene TRBV12-3 or TRBV12-4 combines with J gene TRBJ1-4, with a tentative D call TRBD1 (5 bases). The CDR3 extends over 14 amino acids. V was shortened by 5 bases and J by 8 bases, with 15 bases between the two germline ends. The chain's CDR3 is CASSTGYDGEKLFF. As DNA, the CDR3 is TGTGCCAGCAGTACAGGCTACGATGGGGAAAAACTGTTTTTT.

The chain combines TRBV12-3 or TRBV12-4 with TRBJ2-7; D is undetermined. The CDR3 is 12 residues long. V lost 3 bases to trimming and J lost 1 base, with 4 bases between them. CDR3 DNA: TGTGCCAGCAGTTTTGTATCCTACGAGCAGTACTTC. Translated, it gives CASSFVSYEQYF.

V is TRBV24-1 and J is TRBJ2-5; D is tentatively TRBD1 or TRBD2 (5 bases each). CDR3 size: 16 residues. V was clipped by 4 bases and J by 3 bases, with 17 bases between them. CDR1 and CDR2 (germline): KGHDR, SFDVKD. The CDR3 reads CATSEDGTGREETQYF. The DNA for the CDR3 is TGTGCCACCAGTGAGGACGGGACCGGCAGAGAAGAGACCCAGTACTTC.

The gene calls are TRBV12-3 or TRBV12-4 and TRBJ2-4; 10 bases align to TRBD1. The CDR3 sequence is 18 residues long. V was clipped by 3 bases and J by 0 bases; unmatched bases: 8. The CDR3 loop reads CASSFETGGWGAKNIQYF. The CDR3 DNA reads TGTGCCAGCAGTTTTGAGACAGGGGGCTGGGGAGCCAAAAACATTCAGTACTTC.

The chain recombines TRBV4-1 with TRBJ2-7; D is unresolved. Germline CDR1 MGHRA, CDR2 YSYEKL. The CDR3 covers 13 residues. V was cut by 1 base and J by 5 bases, with 9 bases left in between. In DNA form, the CDR3 reads TGCGCCAGCAGCCAAGGGCAGGCCGACGAGCAGTACTTC. This sequence encodes CASSQGQADEQYF.

The chain links TRBV20-1 to TRBJ2-3; 7 bases are a match to TRBD1. V lost 4 bases to trimming and J lost 1 base; unmatched junction nucleotides: 5. Germline-derived CDR1 and CDR2 are DFQATT and SNEGSKA (reference sequence). CDR3 size: 14 residues. CDR3 in DNA: TGCAGTGCTACCTTGGACAGGCGCACAGATACGCAGTATTTT. Amino acid sequence: CSATLDRRTDTQYF.

The chain links TRBV20-1 to TRBJ2-3; D is unclear. The CDR3 contains 11 residues. The V end was cut by 5 bases, the J end by 7 bases, with 10 bases between. From germline, CDR1 is DFQATT and CDR2 SNEGSKA (reference sequence). This CDR3 is CSAPTGHTQYF. For the CDR3, the DNA is TGCAGTGCTCCGACCGGTCATACGCAGTATTTT.

This clonotype occurred once. V usage is TRBV2 and J usage is TRBJ2-3; 7 nucleotides line up with TRBD2. Germline V lookup: CDR1 SNHLY, CDR2 FYNNEI. With 6 bases clipped from V and 2 bases from J, the junction kept 5 bases outside the gene matches. CDR3 length equals 14 residues. The CDR3 protein is CASSMGLFTDTQYF. The CDR3 bases are TGTGCCAGCAGCATGGGACTATTCACAGATACGCAGTATTTT.

This clonotype was detected many times. The rearrangement links TRBV20-1 to TRBJ2-1; the D gene is possibly TRBD2 (6 bases). The V end lost 5 bases, the J end lost 13 bases, and 12 bases lay between the germline ends. The germline gives CDR1 DFQATT, CDR2 SNEGSKA (reference sequence). The CDR3 covers 10 residues. CDR3 sequence reads: CSARPDYQFF. In DNA, the CDR3 is TGCAGTGCTCGACCGGACTATCAGTTCTTC.

The CDR3 nucleotides are TGTGCCAGCTCACCCGACACTTTGGGGAATCAGCCCCAGCATTTT. Its protein is CASSPDTLGNQPQHF. The chain uses TRBV18 and TRBJ1-5; D call uncertain. V lost 3 bases, J lost 4 bases, and 13 bases lay in between. This CDR3 contains 15 residues. Germline V gives CDR1 KGHSH, CDR2 LQKENI.

This chain links TRBV7-9 with TRBJ2-1, with D perhaps matching TRBD2 (6 bases). V was pared by 8 bases and J by 2 bases, with 10 bases between. Germline lookup yields CDR1 SEHNR and CDR2 FQNEAQ (reference sequence). This CDR3 is built from 13 residues. CDR3 DNA: TGTGCCAGCCGGGACTTTACCTACAATGAGCAGTTCTTC. Translated: CASRDFTYNEQFF.

The rearrangement uses TRBV7-2 and TRBJ2-7, with D unclear. The length of the CDR3 is 15 residues. Trimming pared 2 bases from V and 2 bases from J, leaving 13 bases between. Germline V CDR1 and CDR2: SGHTA, FQGNSA. The CDR3 DNA follows: TGTGCCAGCAGCTTAAGGACCGTGCCCACCTACGAGCAGTACTTC. Protein sequence: CASSLRTVPTYEQYF. The full variable domain, its missing parts supplied by reference TRBV7-2 and TRBJ2-7, is GAGVSQSPSNKVTEKGKDVELRCDPISGHTALYWYRQSLGQGLEFLIYFQGNSAPDKSGLPSDRFSAERTGGSVSTLTIQRTQQEDSAVYLCASSLRTVPTYEQYFGPGTRLTVT.